This T cell receptor (beta chain) was sequenced in a study of cytomegalovirus exposure and HLA in healthy donors. General study findings and limits: Per a later analysis, HLA-associated TCR beta chains showed more clonal expansion than other, equally common TCR beta chains. Cytomegalovirus status was reportedly diagnosed by the classifier with high sensitivity and specificity.

This CDR3 contains 11 residues. Germline V lookup: CDR1 DFQATT, CDR2 SNEGSKA (reference sequence). For this clone: Its target is unknown.

Vbeta (60) and Jbeta (13) primers were used in the PCR. TCRdb's copy holds only in-frame clones and misses some; the assay was immunoSEQ multiplex PCR. The table has 250,000 to 350,000 clones, 75% to 90% seen once. The sequencing input was PBMCs. This receptor was obtained from a girl aged 2-9 years in good health and CMV-seronegative. The chain combines TRBV20-1 with TRBJ2-1, with D perhaps matching TRBD1 (6 bases). CDR3 sequence (DNA): TGCAGGACTACAGGGAACAATGAGCAGTTCTTC. Translation: CRTTGNNEQFF.